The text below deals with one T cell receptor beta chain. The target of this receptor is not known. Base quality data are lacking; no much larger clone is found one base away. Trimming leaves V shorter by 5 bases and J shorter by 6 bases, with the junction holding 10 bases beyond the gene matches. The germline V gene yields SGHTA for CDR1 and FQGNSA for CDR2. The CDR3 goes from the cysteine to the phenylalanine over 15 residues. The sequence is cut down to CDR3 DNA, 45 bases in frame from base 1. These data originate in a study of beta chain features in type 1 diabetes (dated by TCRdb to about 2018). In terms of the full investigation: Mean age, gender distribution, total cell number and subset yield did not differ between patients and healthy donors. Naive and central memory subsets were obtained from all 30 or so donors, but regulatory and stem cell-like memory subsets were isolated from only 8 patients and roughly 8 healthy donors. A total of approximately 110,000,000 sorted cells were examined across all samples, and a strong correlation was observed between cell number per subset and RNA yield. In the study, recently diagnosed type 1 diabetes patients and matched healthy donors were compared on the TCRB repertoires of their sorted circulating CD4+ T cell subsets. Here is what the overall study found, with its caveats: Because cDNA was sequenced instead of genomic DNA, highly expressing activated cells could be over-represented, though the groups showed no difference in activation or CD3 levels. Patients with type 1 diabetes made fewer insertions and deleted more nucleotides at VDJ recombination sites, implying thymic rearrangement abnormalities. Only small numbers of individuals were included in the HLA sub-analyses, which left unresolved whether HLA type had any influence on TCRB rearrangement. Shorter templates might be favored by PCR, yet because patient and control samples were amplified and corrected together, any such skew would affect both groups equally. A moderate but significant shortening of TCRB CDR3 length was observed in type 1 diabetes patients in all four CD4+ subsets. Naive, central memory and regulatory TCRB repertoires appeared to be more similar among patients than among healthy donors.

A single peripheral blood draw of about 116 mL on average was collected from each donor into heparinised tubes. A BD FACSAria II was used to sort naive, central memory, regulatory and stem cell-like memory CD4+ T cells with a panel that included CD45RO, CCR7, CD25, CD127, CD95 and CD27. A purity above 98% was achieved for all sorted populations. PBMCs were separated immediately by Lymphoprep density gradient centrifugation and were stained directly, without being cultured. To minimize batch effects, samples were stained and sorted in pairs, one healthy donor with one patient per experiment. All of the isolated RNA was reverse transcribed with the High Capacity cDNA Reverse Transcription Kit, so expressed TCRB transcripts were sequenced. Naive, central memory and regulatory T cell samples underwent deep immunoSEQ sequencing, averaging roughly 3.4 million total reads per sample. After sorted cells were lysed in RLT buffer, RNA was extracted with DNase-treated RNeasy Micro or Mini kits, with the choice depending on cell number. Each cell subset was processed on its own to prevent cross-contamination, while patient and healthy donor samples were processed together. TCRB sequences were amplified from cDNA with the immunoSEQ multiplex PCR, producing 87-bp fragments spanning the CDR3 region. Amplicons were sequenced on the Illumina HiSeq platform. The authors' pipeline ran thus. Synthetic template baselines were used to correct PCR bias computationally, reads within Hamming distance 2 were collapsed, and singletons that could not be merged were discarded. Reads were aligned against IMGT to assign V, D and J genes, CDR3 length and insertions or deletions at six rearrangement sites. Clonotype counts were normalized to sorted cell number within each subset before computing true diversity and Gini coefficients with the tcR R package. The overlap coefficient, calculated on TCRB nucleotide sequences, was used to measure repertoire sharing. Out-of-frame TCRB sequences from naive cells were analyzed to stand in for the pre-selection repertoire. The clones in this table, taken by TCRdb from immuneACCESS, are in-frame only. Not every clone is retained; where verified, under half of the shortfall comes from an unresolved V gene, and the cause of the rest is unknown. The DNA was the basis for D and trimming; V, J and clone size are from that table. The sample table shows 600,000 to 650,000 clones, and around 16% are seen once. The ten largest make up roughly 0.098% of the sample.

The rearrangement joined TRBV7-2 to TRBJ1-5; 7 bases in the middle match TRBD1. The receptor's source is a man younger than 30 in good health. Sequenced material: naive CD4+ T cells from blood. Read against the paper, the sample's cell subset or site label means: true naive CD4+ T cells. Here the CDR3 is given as CASSLGAGGVQPQHF. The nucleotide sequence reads TGTGCCAGCAGCCTGGGGGCAGGGGGGGTTCAGCCCCAGCATTTT. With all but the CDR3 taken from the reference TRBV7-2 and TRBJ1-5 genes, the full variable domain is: GAGVSQSPSNKVTEKGKDVELRCDPISGHTALYWYRQSLGQGLEFLIYFQGNSAPDKSGLPSDRFSAERTGGSVSTLTIQRTQQEDSAVYLCASSLGAGGVQPQHFGDGTRLSIL.